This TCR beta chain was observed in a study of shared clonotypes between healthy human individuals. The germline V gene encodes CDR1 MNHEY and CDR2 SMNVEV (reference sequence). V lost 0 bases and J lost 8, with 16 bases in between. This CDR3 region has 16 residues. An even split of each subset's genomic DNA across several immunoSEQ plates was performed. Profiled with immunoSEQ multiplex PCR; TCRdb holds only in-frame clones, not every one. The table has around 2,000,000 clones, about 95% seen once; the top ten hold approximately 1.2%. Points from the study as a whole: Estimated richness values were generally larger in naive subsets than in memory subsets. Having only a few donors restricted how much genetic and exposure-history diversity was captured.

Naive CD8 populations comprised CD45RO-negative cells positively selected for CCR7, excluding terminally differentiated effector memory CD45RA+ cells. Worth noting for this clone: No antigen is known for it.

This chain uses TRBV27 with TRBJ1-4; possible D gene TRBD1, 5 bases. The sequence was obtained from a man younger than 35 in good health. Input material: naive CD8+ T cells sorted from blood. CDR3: CASSLSWGGVGEKLFF. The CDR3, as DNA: TGTGCCAGCAGTTTATCGTGGGGAGGGGTGGGAGAAAAACTGTTTTTT.